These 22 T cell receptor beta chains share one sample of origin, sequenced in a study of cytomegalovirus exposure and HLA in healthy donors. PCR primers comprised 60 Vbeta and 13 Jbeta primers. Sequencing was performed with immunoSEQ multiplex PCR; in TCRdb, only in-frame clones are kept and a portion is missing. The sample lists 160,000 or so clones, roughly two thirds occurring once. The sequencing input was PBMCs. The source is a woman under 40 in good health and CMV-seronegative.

DNA of the CDR3: TGTGCCAGCAGCTTAAAGTACGGTCTGAGCTACACCTTC. Protein sequence: CASSLKYGLSYTF. The rearrangement joins TRBV7-3 to TRBJ1-2; D not certain. CDR1 and CDR2 (germline): SGHTA, FQGTGA. This CDR3 contains 13 residues. V lost 1 base and J lost 9, with 12 bases in between. Based on the CDR3 plus reference TRBV7-3 and TRBJ1-2, the full variable domain is GAGVSQTPSNKVTEKGKYVELRCDPISGHTALYWYRQSLGQGPEFLIYFQGTGAADDSGLPNDRFFAVRPEGSVSTLKIQRTERGDSAVYLCASSLKYGLSYTFGSGTRLTVV.

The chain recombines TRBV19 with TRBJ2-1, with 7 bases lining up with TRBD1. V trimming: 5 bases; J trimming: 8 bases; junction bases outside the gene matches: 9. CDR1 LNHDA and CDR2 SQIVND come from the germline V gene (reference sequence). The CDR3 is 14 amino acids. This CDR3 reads CASSESRGTDEQFF. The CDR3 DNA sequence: TGTGCCAGTAGTGAGAGCAGGGGGACCGATGAGCAGTTCTTC. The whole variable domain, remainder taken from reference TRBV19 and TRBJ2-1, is DGGITQSPKYLFRKEGQNVTLSCEQNLNHDAMYWYRQDPGQGLRLIYYSQIVNDFQKGDIAEGYSVSREKKESFPLTVTSAQKNPTAFYLCASSESRGTDEQFFGPGTRLTVL.

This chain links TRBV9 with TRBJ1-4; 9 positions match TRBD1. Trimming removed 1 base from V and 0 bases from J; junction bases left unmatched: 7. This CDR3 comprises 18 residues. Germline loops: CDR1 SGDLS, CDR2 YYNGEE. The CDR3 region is CASSVSWDRAATNEKLFF. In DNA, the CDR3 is TGTGCCAGCAGCGTATCCTGGGACAGGGCCGCAACTAATGAAAAACTGTTTTTT.

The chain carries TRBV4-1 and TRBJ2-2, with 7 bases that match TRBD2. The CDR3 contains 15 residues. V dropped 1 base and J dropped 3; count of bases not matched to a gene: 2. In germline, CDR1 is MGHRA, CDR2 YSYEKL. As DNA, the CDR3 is TGCGCCAGCAGCCAAGTTCTAGCGGACACCGGGGAGCTGTTTTTT. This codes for CASSQVLADTGELFF.

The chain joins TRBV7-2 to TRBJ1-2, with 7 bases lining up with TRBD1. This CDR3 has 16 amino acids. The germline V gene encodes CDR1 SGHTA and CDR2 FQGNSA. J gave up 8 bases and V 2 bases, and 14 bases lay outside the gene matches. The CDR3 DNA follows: TGTGCCAGCAGCTTAATCTGGACAGGCACTCCGCGGGGCTACACCTTC. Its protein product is CASSLIWTGTPRGYTF.

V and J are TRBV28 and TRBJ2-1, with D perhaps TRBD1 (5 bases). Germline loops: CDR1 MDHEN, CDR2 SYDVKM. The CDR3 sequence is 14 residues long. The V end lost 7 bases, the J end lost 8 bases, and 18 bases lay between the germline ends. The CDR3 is CASTPPYQGYEQFF. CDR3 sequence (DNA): TGTGCCAGCACCCCCCCTTACCAGGGCTATGAGCAGTTCTTC.

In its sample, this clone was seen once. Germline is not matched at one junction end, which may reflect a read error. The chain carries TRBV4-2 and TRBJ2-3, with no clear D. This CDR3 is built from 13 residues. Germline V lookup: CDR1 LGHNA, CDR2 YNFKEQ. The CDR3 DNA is TGTGCCAGCAGCCAAGGTGCCACAGATACGAAGTATTTT. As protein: CASSQGATDTKYF.

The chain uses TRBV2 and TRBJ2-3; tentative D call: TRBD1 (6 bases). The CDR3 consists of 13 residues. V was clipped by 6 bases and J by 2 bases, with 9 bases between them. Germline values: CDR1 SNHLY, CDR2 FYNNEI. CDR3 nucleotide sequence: TGTGCCAGCAGGAGGACAGCCACAGATACGCAGTATTTT. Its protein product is CASRRTATDTQYF. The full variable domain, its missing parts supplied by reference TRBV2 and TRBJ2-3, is EPEVTQTPSHQVTQMGQEVILRCVPISNHLYFYWYRQILGQKVEFLVSFYNNEISEKSEIFDDQFSVERPDGSNFTLKIRSTKLEDSAMYFCASRRTATDTQYFGPGTRLTVL.

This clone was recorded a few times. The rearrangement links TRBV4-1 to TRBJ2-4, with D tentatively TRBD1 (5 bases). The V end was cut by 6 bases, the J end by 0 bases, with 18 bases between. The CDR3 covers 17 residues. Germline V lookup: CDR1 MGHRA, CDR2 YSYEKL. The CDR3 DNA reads TGCGCCAGCAGGGACATCGGACGGATTCTAGCCAAAAACATTCAGTACTTC. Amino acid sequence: CASRDIGRILAKNIQYF.

The chain's CDR3 is CASSLSGTGNQPQHF. CDR3 nucleotides: TGTGCCAGCAGTTTATCCGGGACAGGGAACCAGCCCCAGCATTTT. V and J are TRBV27 and TRBJ1-5, with TRBD1 identical over 9 bases. V dropped 0 bases and J dropped 7; count of bases not matched to a gene: 4. From germline, CDR1 is MNHEY and CDR2 SMNVEV (reference sequence). CDR3 size: 15 residues.

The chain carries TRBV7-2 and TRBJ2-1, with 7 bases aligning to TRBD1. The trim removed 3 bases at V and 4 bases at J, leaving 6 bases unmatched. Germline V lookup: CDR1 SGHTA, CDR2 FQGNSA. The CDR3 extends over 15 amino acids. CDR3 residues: CASSLGTVSYNEQFF. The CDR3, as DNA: TGTGCCAGCAGCTTGGGGACAGTTTCATACAATGAGCAGTTCTTC. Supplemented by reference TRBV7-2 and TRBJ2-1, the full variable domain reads GAGVSQSPSNKVTEKGKDVELRCDPISGHTALYWYRQSLGQGLEFLIYFQGNSAPDKSGLPSDRFSAERTGGSVSTLTIQRTQQEDSAVYLCASSLGTVSYNEQFFGPGTRLTVL.

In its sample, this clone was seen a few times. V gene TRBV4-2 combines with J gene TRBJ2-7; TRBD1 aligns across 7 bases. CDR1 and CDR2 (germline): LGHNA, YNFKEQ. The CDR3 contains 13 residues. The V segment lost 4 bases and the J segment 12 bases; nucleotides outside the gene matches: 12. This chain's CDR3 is CASSLTGTPSPYF. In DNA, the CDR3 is TGTGCCAGCAGCCTGACAGGGACCCCTTCGCCGTACTTC.

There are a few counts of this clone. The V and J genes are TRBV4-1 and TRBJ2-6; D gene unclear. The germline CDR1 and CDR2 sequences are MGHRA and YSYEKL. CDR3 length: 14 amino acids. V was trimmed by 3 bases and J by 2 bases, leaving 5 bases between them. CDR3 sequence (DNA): TGCGCCAGCAGCCACCGGGCTGGGGCCAACGTCCTGACTTTC. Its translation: CASSHRAGANVLTF.

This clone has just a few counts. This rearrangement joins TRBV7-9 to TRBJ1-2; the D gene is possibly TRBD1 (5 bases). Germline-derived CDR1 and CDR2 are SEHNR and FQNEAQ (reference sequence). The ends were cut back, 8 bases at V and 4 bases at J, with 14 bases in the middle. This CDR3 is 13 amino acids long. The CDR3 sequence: CASRGKGIYGYTF. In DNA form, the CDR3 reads TGTGCCAGCCGGGGGAAAGGAATCTATGGCTACACCTTC. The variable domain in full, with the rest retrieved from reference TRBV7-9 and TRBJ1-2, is DTGVSQNPRHKITKRGQNVTFRCDPISEHNRLYWYRQTLGQGPEFLTYFQNEAQLEKSRLLSDRFSAERPKGSFSTLEIQRTEQGDSAMYLCASRGKGIYGYTFGSGTRLTVV.

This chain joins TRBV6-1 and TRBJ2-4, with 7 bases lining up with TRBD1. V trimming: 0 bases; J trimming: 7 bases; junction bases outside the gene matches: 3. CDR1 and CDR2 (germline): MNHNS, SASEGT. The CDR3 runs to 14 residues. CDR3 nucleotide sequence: TGTGCCAGCAGTGAAGCGTACAGGGGTAACATTCAGTACTTC. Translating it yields CASSEAYRGNIQYF.

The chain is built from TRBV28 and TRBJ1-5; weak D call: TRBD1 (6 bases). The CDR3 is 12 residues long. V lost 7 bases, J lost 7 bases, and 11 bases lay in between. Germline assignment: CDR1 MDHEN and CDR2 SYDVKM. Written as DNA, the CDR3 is TGTGCCAGCATCAGTGGGGGCCAGCCCCAGCATTTT. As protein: CASISGGQPQHF.

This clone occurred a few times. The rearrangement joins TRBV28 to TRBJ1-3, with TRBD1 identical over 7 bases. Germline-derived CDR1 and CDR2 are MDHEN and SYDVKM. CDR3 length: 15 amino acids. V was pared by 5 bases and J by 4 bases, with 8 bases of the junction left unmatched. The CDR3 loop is CASSKSGTAGNTIYF. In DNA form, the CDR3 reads TGTGCCAGCAGTAAGTCCGGGACAGCCGGAAACACCATATATTTT. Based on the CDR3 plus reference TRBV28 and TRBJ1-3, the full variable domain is DVKVTQSSRYLVKRTGEKVFLECVQDMDHENMFWYRQDPGLGLRLIYFSYDVKMKEKGDIPEGYSVSREKKERFSLILESASTNQTSMYLCASSKSGTAGNTIYFGEGSWLTVV.

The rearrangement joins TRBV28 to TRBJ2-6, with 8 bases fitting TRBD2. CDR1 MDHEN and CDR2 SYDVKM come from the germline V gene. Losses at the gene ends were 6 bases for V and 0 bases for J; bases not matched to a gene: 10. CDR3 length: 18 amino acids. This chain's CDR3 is CASSRRAGASSGANVLTF. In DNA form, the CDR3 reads TGTGCCAGCAGCAGACGAGCGGGGGCGAGCTCTGGGGCCAACGTCCTGACTTTC.

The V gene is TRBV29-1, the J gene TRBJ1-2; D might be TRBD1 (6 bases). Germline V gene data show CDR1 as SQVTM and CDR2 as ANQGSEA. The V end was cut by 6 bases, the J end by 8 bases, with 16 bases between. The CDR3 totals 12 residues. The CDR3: CSVNRDGGGYTF. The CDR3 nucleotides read TGCAGCGTAAACAGGGATGGCGGCGGCTACACCTTC.

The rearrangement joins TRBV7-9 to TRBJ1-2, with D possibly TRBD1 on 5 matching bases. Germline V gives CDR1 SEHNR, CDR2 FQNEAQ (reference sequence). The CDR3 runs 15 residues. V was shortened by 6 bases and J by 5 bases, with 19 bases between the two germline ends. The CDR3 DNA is TGTGCCAGCAGTCGACGACAGTCCGTACCGTATGGCTACACCTTC. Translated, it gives CASSRRQSVPYGYTF.

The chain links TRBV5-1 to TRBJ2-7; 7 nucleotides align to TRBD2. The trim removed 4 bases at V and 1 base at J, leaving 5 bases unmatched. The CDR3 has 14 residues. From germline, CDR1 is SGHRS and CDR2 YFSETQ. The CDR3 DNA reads TGCGCCAGCAGCCCCGGACTAGGTTCCTACGAGCAGTACTTC. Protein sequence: CASSPGLGSYEQYF.

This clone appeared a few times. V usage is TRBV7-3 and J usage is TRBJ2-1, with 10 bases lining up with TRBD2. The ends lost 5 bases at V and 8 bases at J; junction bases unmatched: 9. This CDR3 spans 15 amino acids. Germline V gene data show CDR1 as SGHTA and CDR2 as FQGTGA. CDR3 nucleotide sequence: TGTGCCAGCAGCCCGCGGTCTAGCGGGAGCGATGAGCAGTTCTTC. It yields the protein CASSPRSSGSDEQFF.